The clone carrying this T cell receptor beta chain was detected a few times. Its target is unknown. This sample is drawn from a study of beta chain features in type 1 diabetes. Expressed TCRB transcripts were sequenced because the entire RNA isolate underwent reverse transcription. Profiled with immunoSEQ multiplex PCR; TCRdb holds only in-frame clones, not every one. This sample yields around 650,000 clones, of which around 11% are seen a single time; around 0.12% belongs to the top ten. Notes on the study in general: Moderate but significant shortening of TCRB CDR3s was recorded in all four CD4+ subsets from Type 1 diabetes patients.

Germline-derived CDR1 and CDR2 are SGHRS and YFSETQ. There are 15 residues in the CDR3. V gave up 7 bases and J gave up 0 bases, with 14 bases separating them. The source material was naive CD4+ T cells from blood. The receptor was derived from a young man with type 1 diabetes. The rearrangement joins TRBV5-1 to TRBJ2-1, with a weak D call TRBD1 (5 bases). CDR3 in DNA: TGCGCCAGCTCCCTGGGGCAAACCTCCTACAATGAGCAGTTCTTC. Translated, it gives CASSLGQTSYNEQFF.